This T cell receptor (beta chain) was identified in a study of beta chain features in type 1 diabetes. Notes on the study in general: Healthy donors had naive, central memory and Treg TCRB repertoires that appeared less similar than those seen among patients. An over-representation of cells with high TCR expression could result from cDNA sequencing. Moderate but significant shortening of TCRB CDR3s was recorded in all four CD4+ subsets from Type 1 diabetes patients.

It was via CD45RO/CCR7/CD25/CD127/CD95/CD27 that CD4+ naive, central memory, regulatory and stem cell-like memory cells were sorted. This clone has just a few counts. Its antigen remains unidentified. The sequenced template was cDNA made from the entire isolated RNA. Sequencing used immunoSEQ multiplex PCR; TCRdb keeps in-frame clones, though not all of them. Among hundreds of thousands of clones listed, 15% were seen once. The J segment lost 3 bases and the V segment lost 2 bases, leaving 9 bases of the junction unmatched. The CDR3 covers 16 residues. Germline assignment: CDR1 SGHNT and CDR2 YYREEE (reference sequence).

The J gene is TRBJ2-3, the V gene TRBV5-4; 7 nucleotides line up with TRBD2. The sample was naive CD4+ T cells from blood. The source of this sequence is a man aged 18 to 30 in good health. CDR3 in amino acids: CASSLALGGRTDTQYF. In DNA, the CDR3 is TGTGCCAGCAGCTTAGCCCTGGGCGGGAGAACAGATACGCAGTATTTT.